Each of the 15 T cell receptor beta chains below was sequenced from the same sample in a study of shared clonotypes between healthy human individuals. Profiled with immunoSEQ multiplex PCR; TCRdb holds only in-frame clones, not every one. The data hold about 230,000 clones, with approximately 65% observed a single time. Sequenced material: memory CD4+ T cells sorted from blood. Subset given: CD45RA-negative fraction. These receptors were taken from a man aged 25 to 40 in good health.

V and J are TRBV7-2 and TRBJ2-1; tentative D call: TRBD2 (5 bases). Germline V lookup: CDR1 SGHTA, CDR2 FQGNSA. Deletions cut 2 bases from V and 7 bases from J, with 12 bases between. This CDR3 has 14 amino acids. CDR3 sequence (DNA): TGTGCCAGCAGCTTAAATTCTCGGGATAATGAGCAGTTCTTC. Translating it yields CASSLNSRDNEQFF.

The rearrangement links TRBV7-9 to TRBJ2-1; no reliable D call. V was trimmed by 0 bases and J by 4 bases, leaving 10 bases between them. Germline assignment: CDR1 SEHNR and CDR2 FQNEAQ (reference sequence). CDR3 length: 15 amino acids. CDR3 region: CASSLAPLGYNEQFF. The CDR3 coding sequence is TGTGCCAGCAGCTTAGCGCCGCTAGGGTACAATGAGCAGTTCTTC. Combining the CDR3 with reference TRBV7-9 and TRBJ2-1 gives the whole variable domain DTGVSQNPRHKITKRGQNVTFRCDPISEHNRLYWYRQTLGQGPEFLTYFQNEAQLEKSRLLSDRFSAERPKGSFSTLEIQRTEQGDSAMYLCASSLAPLGYNEQFFGPGTRLTVL.

This clone has just a few counts. This chain connects TRBV29-1 to TRBJ2-1; D is ambiguous. The ends were cut back, 4 bases at V and 0 bases at J, with 13 bases in the middle. This CDR3 spans 15 amino acids. Germline V CDR1 and CDR2: SQVTM, ANQGSEA. The CDR3 spells CSVAGGLSSYNEQFF. The CDR3 DNA reads as TGCAGCGTTGCTGGTGGATTAAGCTCCTACAATGAGCAGTTCTTC.

V usage is TRBV5-1 and J usage is TRBJ2-1, with 7 bases aligning to TRBD2. J lost 6 bases, V lost 0 bases, and 6 bases had no gene match. Looked up from germline, CDR1 is SGHRS and CDR2 is YFSETQ. The CDR3 extends over 15 amino acids. CDR3 coding DNA: TGCGCCAGCAGCTTGGCCGCGAGCGGGATCAATGAGCAGTTCTTC. Protein product: CASSLAASGINEQFF.

The CDR3 region has the DNA TGTGCCAGCTCACCAACAGGGTTGGCTCAGCCCCAGCATTTT. It translates to CASSPTGLAQPQHF. The chain employs TRBV18 and TRBJ1-5; TRBD1 might be the D (6 bases). The CDR3 extends over 14 amino acids. Looked up from germline, CDR1 is KGHSH and CDR2 is LQKENI. V was pared by 2 bases and J by 6 bases, with 11 bases between.

This clone was counted a few times. The chain uses TRBV5-1 and TRBJ2-1, with D perhaps given as TRBD1 or TRBD2 (5 bases each). With 1 base removed from V and 4 bases from J, the gap between germline ends came to 9 bases. This CDR3 contains 14 residues. Looked up from germline, CDR1 is SGHRS and CDR2 is YFSETQ. The CDR3 reads CASSLWDGYNEQFF. DNA of the CDR3: TGCGCCAGCAGCTTGTGGGACGGGTACAATGAGCAGTTCTTC.

This chain joins TRBV6-1 and TRBJ2-3; D remains ambiguous. CDR3 size: 14 residues. Trimming pared 2 bases from V and 2 bases from J, leaving 8 bases between. Germline V gene data show CDR1 as MNHNS and CDR2 as SASEGT. The CDR3 DNA reads TGTGCCAGCAGTGAAACCAGATACACAGATACGCAGTATTTT. This encodes CASSETRYTDTQYF.

The chain employs TRBV4-1 and TRBJ2-3; D may match TRBD1 or TRBD2 (5 bases each). This CDR3 contains 17 residues. In germline, CDR1 is MGHRA, CDR2 YSYEKL. The V end lost 0 bases, the J end lost 3 bases, and 16 bases lay between the germline ends. CDR3 residues: CASSQDLGARGTDTQYF. CDR3 DNA: TGCGCCAGCAGCCAAGATCTCGGGGCTAGAGGGACAGATACGCAGTATTTT.

The chain recombines TRBV7-2 with TRBJ2-1; the match to TRBD2 covers 10 bases. There are 15 residues in the CDR3. Trimming at V came to 4 bases and at J to 4 bases, leaving 4 bases not matched to a gene. From germline, CDR1 is SGHTA and CDR2 FQGNSA. Written as DNA, the CDR3 is TGTGCCAGCAGCTCGGGACTAGCGTGGTACAATGAGCAGTTCTTC. Translating gives CASSSGLAWYNEQFF.

The rearrangement uses TRBV11-2 and TRBJ2-3, with TRBD2 as a possible D gene (5 bases). In germline, CDR1 is SGHAT, CDR2 FQNNGV. Trimming stripped 5 bases from V and 6 bases from J, with 9 bases between. This CDR3 contains 12 residues. The CDR3 DNA reads as TGTGCCAGCAGCCGCGGGCGTGATACGCAGTATTTT. Protein: CASSRGRDTQYF.

This chain joins TRBV2 and TRBJ2-5, with 9 nucleotides matching TRBD2. The CDR3 is 15 residues long. Germline V gene sequence: CDR1 SNHLY, CDR2 FYNNEI. The J segment lost 5 bases and the V segment lost 4 bases, leaving 8 bases of the junction unmatched. CDR3 in amino acids: CASSGGSGSSETQYF. The CDR3 DNA reads as TGTGCCAGCAGTGGGGGTAGCGGGAGTTCTGAGACCCAGTACTTC. The full variable domain, with the rest looked up from reference TRBV2 and TRBJ2-5, is EPEVTQTPSHQVTQMGQEVILRCVPISNHLYFYWYRQILGQKVEFLVSFYNNEISEKSEIFDDQFSVERPDGSNFTLKIRSTKLEDSAMYFCASSGGSGSSETQYFGPGTRLLVL.

The chain employs TRBV5-5 and TRBJ2-7; TRBD2 matches at 15 bases. The V gene end was trimmed by 2 bases and the J gene end by 4 bases; junction bases not matched to a gene: 7. CDR1 SGHKS and CDR2 YYEKEE come from the germline V gene (reference sequence). This CDR3 has 17 residues. In DNA, the CDR3 is TGTGCCAGCAGCTTCGGACTAGCGGGAGGGAATTTATACGAGCAGTACTTC. Translating gives CASSFGLAGGNLYEQYF.

This chain uses TRBV6-6 with TRBJ2-2; 10 bases fit TRBD1. The CDR3 spans 15 residues. Germline CDR1 is MNHNY and CDR2 is SVGAGI (reference sequence). Trimming cost V 10 bases and J 4 bases; bases outside gene matches: 9. CDR3 bases: TGTGCCATCAGGGGACAGGGGAGAGGCACCGGGGAGCTGTTTTTT. Amino acids: CAIRGQGRGTGELFF.

J is TRBJ2-5 and V is TRBV6-1; D not certain. Germline V gene lookup returns CDR1 MNHNS and CDR2 SASEGT. Trimming pared 7 bases from V and 5 bases from J, leaving 11 bases between. The length of the CDR3 is 12 residues. CDR3: CASISDGETQYF. DNA of the CDR3: TGTGCCAGCATTTCCGATGGGGAGACCCAGTACTTC.

CDR3 region: CASLPPGLAGYEQYF. In DNA, the CDR3 is TGTGCCAGTCTTCCTCCGGGACTAGCGGGCTACGAGCAGTACTTC. The V call is TRBV28, the J call TRBJ2-7; 12 nucleotides match TRBD2. The CDR3 length is 15 residues. Germline V lookup: CDR1 MDHEN, CDR2 SYDVKM. The junction had 9 bases not matched to a gene; V was cut back by 9 bases and J by 3 bases.